A single sample is the source of the 28 T cell receptor beta chains below, sequenced in a study of blood T cell repertoires in COVID-19. Produced via immunoSEQ multiplex PCR; TCRdb's table is partial and in-frame only. The table shows about 180,000 clones, with around 86% occurring only once. Material: peripheral blood. These receptors were collected from a woman in her 70s with COVID-19, enrolled during active disease.

This clone was observed a single time. This chain uses TRBV7-3 with TRBJ2-5; TRBD2 aligns across 7 bases. CDR3 length: 15 residues. The germline V gene encodes CDR1 SGHTA and CDR2 FQGTGA. The V and J ends lost 1 base and 4 bases, in that order; junction bases with no gene match: 6. The CDR3 DNA follows: TGTGCCAGCAGCTTAATTGGCGGGAGCCGAGAGACCCAGTACTTC. Amino acid sequence: CASSLIGGSRETQYF. The variable domain in full, completed from reference TRBV7-3 and TRBJ2-5, reads GAGVSQTPSNKVTEKGKYVELRCDPISGHTALYWYRQSLGQGPEFLIYFQGTGAADDSGLPNDRFFAVRPEGSVSTLKIQRTERGDSAVYLCASSLIGGSRETQYFGPGTRLLVL.

This clone was found a few times. This sequence joins TRBV9 and TRBJ1-1; D unclear. The CDR3 sequence is 14 residues long. The germline V and J ends were trimmed by 0 bases and 6 bases, with 12 bases remaining between them. Germline lookup yields CDR1 SGDLS and CDR2 YYNGEE. CDR3 coding DNA: TGTGCCAGCAGCGTAGGCCCCGACATTTCTGAAGCTTTCTTT. This codes for CASSVGPDISEAFF. The entire variable domain, with the rest obtained from reference TRBV9 and TRBJ1-1, is as follows: DSGVTQTPKHLITATGQRVTLRCSPRSGDLSVYWYQQSLDQGLQFLIQYYNGEERAKGNILERFSAQQFPDLHSELNLSSLELGDSALYFCASSVGPDISEAFFGQGTRLTVV.

The CDR3: CASSVSPGTMNTEAFF. As DNA, the CDR3 is TGTGCCAGCAGCGTATCGCCAGGGACTATGAACACTGAAGCTTTCTTT. The rearrangement links TRBV9 to TRBJ1-1, with a possible D match to TRBD1 (5 bases). CDR3 length: 16 amino acids. V was trimmed by 1 base and J by 0 bases, leaving 13 bases between them. Germline V gene data show CDR1 as SGDLS and CDR2 as YYNGEE.

The rearrangement joins TRBV28 to TRBJ2-7; TRBD2 matches 12 bases. Germline V gene sequence: CDR1 MDHEN, CDR2 SYDVKM. The CDR3 is 16 amino acids. Trimming cost V 3 bases and J 0 bases; bases outside gene matches: 3. The CDR3 DNA follows: TGTGCCAGCAGTTTCTCGACTAGCGGGAGCTCCTACGAGCAGTACTTC. This sequence encodes CASSFSTSGSSYEQYF. The whole variable domain, filled in from reference TRBV28 and TRBJ2-7, reads DVKVTQSSRYLVKRTGEKVFLECVQDMDHENMFWYRQDPGLGLRLIYFSYDVKMKEKGDIPEGYSVSREKKERFSLILESASTNQTSMYLCASSFSTSGSSYEQYFGPGTRLTVT.

The rearrangement uses TRBV2 and TRBJ2-7, with TRBD1 identical over 10 bases. With 5 bases clipped from V and 4 bases from J, the junction kept 5 bases outside the gene matches. Germline CDR1 SNHLY, CDR2 FYNNEI. CDR3 length equals 14 residues. The CDR3 loop reads CASSQGQGVYEQYF. Here the CDR3 DNA reads TGTGCCAGCAGTCAAGGACAGGGGGTTTACGAGCAGTACTTC.

This sequence joins TRBV7-9 and TRBJ1-5; 7 bases align to TRBD1. CDR1 is SEHNR, CDR2 FQNEAQ, per germline (reference sequence). CDR3 size: 14 residues. V dropped 3 bases and J dropped 4; count of bases not matched to a gene: 3. CDR3 residues: CASSFAGGNQPQHF. The CDR3 DNA is TGTGCCAGCAGCTTCGCAGGGGGTAATCAGCCCCAGCATTTT.

V usage is TRBV19 and J usage is TRBJ1-3; D is unresolved. CDR3 length: 15 residues. V lost 4 bases and J lost 0, with 10 bases in between. Germline assignment: CDR1 LNHDA and CDR2 SQIVND (reference sequence). CDR3: CASSNPTLSGNTIYF. The CDR3, as DNA: TGTGCCAGTAGTAACCCGACACTCTCTGGAAACACCATATATTTT.

This clone has a single count. The V gene is TRBV7-2, the J gene TRBJ2-5; TRBD2 matches 7 bases. CDR1 is SGHTA, CDR2 FQGNSA, per germline. This CDR3 has 14 residues. V lost 3 bases to trimming and J lost 5 bases; unmatched junction nucleotides: 6. CDR3 DNA sequence: TGTGCCAGCAGCTTTTCCAGGGAGGGGGAGACCCAGTACTTC. This encodes CASSFSREGETQYF.

V gene TRBV7-9 combines with J gene TRBJ2-5, with D uncertain. The ends were cut back, 4 bases at V and 5 bases at J, with 8 bases in the middle. This CDR3 comprises 12 residues. Per germline, CDR1 SEHNR and CDR2 FQNEAQ (reference sequence). The CDR3 nucleotides are TGTGCCAGCAGCTCCCTGCGTGAGACCCAGTACTTC. Its protein product is CASSSLRETQYF.

The J gene is TRBJ1-5, the V gene TRBV12-3 or TRBV12-4; D not certain. This CDR3 comprises 13 residues. V lost 4 bases and J lost 6, with 10 bases in between. CDR3 in amino acids: CASSSREGQPQHF. The CDR3 nucleotides are TGTGCCAGCAGTTCACGGGAGGGTCAGCCCCAGCATTTT.

The chain is built from TRBV2 and TRBJ2-5, with 7 nucleotides matching TRBD2. Germline V gene sequence: CDR1 SNHLY, CDR2 FYNNEI. CDR3 length: 15 residues. V lost 6 bases to trimming and J lost 3 bases; unmatched junction nucleotides: 10. The CDR3 bases are TGTGCCAGCAGGGGGACTACCAGGGAGAAAGAGACCCAGTACTTC. Its translation: CASRGTTREKETQYF.

There are a few counts of this clone. The gene calls are TRBV7-9 and TRBJ2-2; D may match TRBD1 or TRBD2 (7 bases each). V gave up 6 bases and J gave up 3 bases, with 14 bases separating them. The germline V gene has CDR1 SEHNR and CDR2 FQNEAQ (reference sequence). The CDR3 length is 15 residues. This CDR3 reads CASRLQGRDTGELFF. The CDR3 coding sequence is TGTGCCAGCAGGTTACAGGGGAGGGACACCGGGGAGCTGTTTTTT. Variable domain in full (rest from reference TRBV7-9 and TRBJ2-2): DTGVSQNPRHKITKRGQNVTFRCDPISEHNRLYWYRQTLGQGPEFLTYFQNEAQLEKSRLLSDRFSAERPKGSFSTLEIQRTEQGDSAMYLCASRLQGRDTGELFFGEGSRLTVL.

The chain recombines TRBV29-1 with TRBJ1-1, with D maybe TRBD1 (5 bases). The CDR3 sequence is 13 residues long. Germline CDR1 reads SQVTM; CDR2 reads ANQGSEA. V lost 5 bases and J 1 base, leaving 11 bases between the germline ends. CDR3 bases: TGCAGCGTTCCCAACCAGGGGAACACTGAAGCTTTCTTT. Its translation: CSVPNQGNTEAFF.

This sequence joins TRBV28 and TRBJ1-4, with D tentatively TRBD1 (5 bases). V was clipped by 6 bases and J by 10 bases, with 15 bases between them. Germline-derived CDR1 and CDR2 are MDHEN and SYDVKM. The CDR3 has 13 residues. The CDR3 reads CASSKGREGKLFF. The DNA for the CDR3 is TGTGCCAGCAGCAAGGGACGGGAGGGAAAACTGTTTTTT.

This clone appeared once. This chain connects TRBV4-2 to TRBJ1-1; 7 bases fit TRBD1. Trimming took 3 bases from V and 4 from J; bases not matched to a gene: 5. The germline V gene has CDR1 LGHNA and CDR2 YNFKEQ. The CDR3 extends over 14 amino acids. The CDR3: CASSQETGITEAFF. The CDR3 nucleotides read TGTGCCAGCAGCCAGGAGACAGGGATCACTGAAGCTTTCTTT.

This sequence joins TRBV16 and TRBJ1-1, with D unclear. The V gene lost 4 bases and the J gene lost 5 bases, with 17 bases spanning the gap. The CDR3 has 15 residues. CDR1 is KGHSY, CDR2 FQNENV, per germline. DNA of the CDR3: TGTGCCAGCAGCCCGTTGGGGAGGGATATAACTGAAGCTTTCTTT. Translation gives CASSPLGRDITEAFF.

The chain has TRBV7-2 and TRBJ1-2, with D possibly TRBD1 on 6 matching bases. The CDR3 has 16 amino acids. CDR1 and CDR2 (germline): SGHTA, FQGNSA. Trimming removed 5 bases at V and 4 bases at J, with 20 bases between. The CDR3 bases are TGTGCCAGCAGCCCAATCCTGGGGGGGGGCGCCTATGGCTACACCTTC. Translated: CASSPILGGGAYGYTF. The variable domain in full, completed from reference TRBV7-2 and TRBJ1-2, reads GAGVSQSPSNKVTEKGKDVELRCDPISGHTALYWYRQSLGQGLEFLIYFQGNSAPDKSGLPSDRFSAERTGGSVSTLTIQRTQQEDSAVYLCASSPILGGGAYGYTFGSGTRLTVV.

The chain recombines TRBV7-9 with TRBJ1-3; tentative D call: TRBD1 (5 bases). Germline V CDR1 and CDR2: SEHNR, FQNEAQ (reference sequence). This CDR3 is 16 amino acids long. Trimming stripped 4 bases from V and 0 bases from J, with 13 bases between. In DNA form, the CDR3 reads TGTGCCAGCAGCTCCTCAGGGCTGAGCTCTGGAAACACCATATATTTT. Encoded protein: CASSSSGLSSGNTIYF.

DNA of the CDR3: TGTGCCAGCAGCTCGGGACAGGGGGCGCCCCATGAGCAGTTCTTC. Amino acid sequence: CASSSGQGAPHEQFF. The rearrangement joins TRBV7-2 to TRBJ2-1, with 12 bases that match TRBD1. Trimming at V came to 4 bases and at J to 8 bases, leaving 6 bases not matched to a gene. The V gene's germline CDR1 is SGHTA and CDR2 FQGNSA. The CDR3 runs 15 residues.

This rearrangement joins TRBV19 to TRBJ2-1; TRBD2 agrees at 13 bases. The CDR3 consists of 15 residues. The V gene end was trimmed by 3 bases and the J gene end by 6 bases; junction bases not matched to a gene: 2. Looked up from germline, CDR1 is LNHDA and CDR2 is SQIVND (reference sequence). CDR3 sequence reads: CASSIGTSGINEQFF. CDR3 DNA: TGTGCCAGTAGTATTGGGACTAGCGGGATCAATGAGCAGTTCTTC.

The chain joins TRBV7-9 to TRBJ1-5; D is unclear. With 4 bases removed from V and 3 bases from J, the gap between germline ends came to 16 bases. Per germline, CDR1 SEHNR and CDR2 FQNEAQ (reference sequence). This CDR3 is 16 amino acids long. DNA of the CDR3: TGTGCCAGCAGCTCAGCCGGGCGCGGGGACAATCAGCCCCAGCATTTT. The encoded protein is CASSSAGRGDNQPQHF. Using reference TRBV7-9 and TRBJ1-5 for the parts outside the CDR3, the full variable domain is DTGVSQNPRHKITKRGQNVTFRCDPISEHNRLYWYRQTLGQGPEFLTYFQNEAQLEKSRLLSDRFSAERPKGSFSTLEIQRTEQGDSAMYLCASSSAGRGDNQPQHFGDGTRLSIL.

The rearrangement links TRBV6-6 to TRBJ2-3; 12 bases map to TRBD2. The CDR3 consists of 21 residues. Germline CDR1 MNHNY, CDR2 SVGAGI (reference sequence). V lost 6 bases and J lost 4; bases outside the gene matches: 23. DNA for the CDR3: TGTGCCAGCAGCTACCCCAGTGGACCGACTAGCGGGAGCGTAGGGGCAGATACGCAGTATTTT. This sequence encodes CASSYPSGPTSGSVGADTQYF.

The sample holds one count of this clone. The rearrangement uses TRBV10-3 and TRBJ1-1, with 7 bases identical to TRBD1. Losses at the gene ends were 4 bases for V and 1 base for J; bases not matched to a gene: 6. The CDR3 runs to 15 residues. Germline CDR1 and CDR2: ENHRY and SYGVKD. This chain's CDR3 is CAISGATGTNTEAFF. In DNA form, the CDR3 reads TGTGCCATCAGTGGGGCGACAGGGACGAACACTGAAGCTTTCTTT.

This chain links TRBV7-2 with TRBJ2-3; maybe TRBD2 (6 bases). CDR3 length: 17 residues. V was clipped by 4 bases and J by 0 bases, with 17 bases between them. Germline V gene lookup returns CDR1 SGHTA and CDR2 FQGNSA. The CDR3 region is CASSSRGSSASTDTQYF. Here the CDR3 DNA reads TGTGCCAGCAGCTCCCGGGGGTCTAGCGCGAGCACAGATACGCAGTATTTT.

The rearrangement uses TRBV28 and TRBJ2-6; D remains unclear. This CDR3 spans 14 amino acids. Trimming left V 6 bases short and J 1 base short, with 7 bases between. Germline assignment: CDR1 MDHEN and CDR2 SYDVKM. This CDR3 is CASSRGSGANVLTF. For the CDR3, the DNA is TGTGCCAGCAGCCGCGGTTCTGGGGCCAACGTCCTGACTTTC.

This clone came up once. The genes are TRBV3-1 (or the pseudogene TRBV3-2) and TRBJ2-1, with 7 bases lining up with TRBD1. The CDR3 is made up of 16 amino acids. With 5 bases clipped from V and 4 bases from J, the junction kept 11 bases outside the gene matches. Germline V lookup: CDR1 LGHDT, CDR2 YNNKEL (reference sequence). CDR3 DNA: TGTGCCAGCAGCGCGACCGGGACAGCGGAATACAATGAGCAGTTCTTC. Its protein product is CASSATGTAEYNEQFF.

This sequence joins TRBV24-1 and TRBJ1-1, with a possible D match to TRBD1 (6 bases). The CDR3 loop spans 15 amino acids. V shed 3 bases and J shed 9 bases, with 19 bases lying between them. Per germline, CDR1 KGHDR and CDR2 SFDVKD. The CDR3 nucleotides read TGTGCCACCAGTGATCCAACAACGGGAACAGGGAAAGCTTTCTTT. It codes for CATSDPTTGTGKAFF.

The CDR3 region has the DNA TGCGCCAGCAGCTCGCGGACTAGCGGGAGTACCGGGGAGCTGTTTTTT. This encodes CASSSRTSGSTGELFF. The chain combines TRBV5-1 with TRBJ2-2, with TRBD2 identical over 13 bases. The trim removed 3 bases at V and 5 bases at J, leaving 4 bases unmatched. CDR3 length: 16 amino acids. CDR1 is SGHRS, CDR2 YFSETQ, per germline.